The sequence of this T cell receptor (beta chain) was determined in a study of blood T cells in healthy people across ages. The CDR3 runs 17 residues. Germline loops: CDR1 MNHEY, CDR2 SMNVEV (reference sequence). The V gene end was trimmed by 5 bases and the J gene end by 6 bases; junction bases not matched to a gene: 17. Using a J-beta primer mix together with a sample-barcoded 5' primer, a second PCR was run for about 6 to 11 cycles. TCRdb called the 5' RACE reads again in MiXCR, with one record for every CDR3 protein. The table shows a few hundred thousand distinct CDR3 sequences, with over 45% occurring only once.

This chain connects TRBV27 to TRBJ2-3; 7 bases match TRBD2. This sequence originates from a man aged 60 to 69 in good health. The specimen sequenced was blood. The CDR3 here is CASSPLKWEGPGDTQYF. The CDR3 DNA follows: TGTGCCAGCAGTCCCCTTAAATGGGAGGGCCCTGGGGATACGCAGTATTTT.